What follows are 5 T cell receptor beta chains derived from one specimen sequenced in a study of blood T cell repertoires in COVID-19. Data came from immunoSEQ multiplex PCR; TCRdb stores just in-frame clones and leaves some out. The sample lists about 390,000 clones; approximately 89% were seen once. Input material: peripheral blood. The receptor set was obtained from a woman aged 55-70 years with COVID-19, enrolled during active disease.

The V call is TRBV3-1 (or the pseudogene TRBV3-2), the J call TRBJ2-5, with 9 nucleotides matching TRBD2. Germline trimming cut 1 base from V and 5 bases from J; bases unmatched to any gene: 14. CDR3 length: 18 residues. CDR1 is LGHDT, CDR2 YNNKEL, per germline (reference sequence). In DNA, the CDR3 is TGTGCCAGCAGCCAAGGTGGGGATAGCGGGAGTACTTGGGAGACCCAGTACTTC. Protein: CASSQGGDSGSTWETQYF.

The gene calls are TRBV3-1 (or the pseudogene TRBV3-2) and TRBJ1-4; no firm D call. V lost 4 bases and J lost 8, with 14 bases in between. Germline-derived CDR1 and CDR2 are LGHDT and YNNKEL (reference sequence). The CDR3 is 14 residues long. CDR3 nucleotides: TGTGCCAGCAGCCCGACCGGACTTATCGAAAAACTGTTTTTT. This codes for CASSPTGLIEKLFF.

The V call is TRBV11-2, the J call TRBJ2-7; TRBD1 matches at 7 bases. The CDR3 extends over 17 amino acids. CDR1 and CDR2 from the germline V gene are SGHAT and FQNNGV. Trimming removed 1 base from V and 7 bases from J; junction bases left unmatched: 16. CDR3 bases: TGTGCCAGCAGCTTAGGTCTGATGGGGACAGCCTTTAGGGAGCAGTACTTC. This translates into CASSLGLMGTAFREQYF. Full variable domain (rest looked up from reference TRBV11-2 and TRBJ2-7): EAGVAQSPRYKIIEKRQSVAFWCNPISGHATLYWYQQILGQGPKLLIQFQNNGVVDDSQLPKDRFSAERLKGVDSTLKIQPAKLEDSAVYLCASSLGLMGTAFREQYFGPGTRLTVT.

V gene TRBV12-5 combines with J gene TRBJ1-5; 8 nucleotides match TRBD1. The V segment lost 1 base and the J segment 2 bases; nucleotides outside the gene matches: 10. The CDR3 is 18 amino acids. Looked up from germline, CDR1 is LGHNT and CDR2 is FRNRAP. The CDR3 DNA is TGTGCTAGTGGTTTGGCCCCTAAGGACAGGGCGGGCAATCAGCCCCAGCATTTT. Protein sequence: CASGLAPKDRAGNQPQHF.

The chain is built from TRBV7-2 and TRBJ2-1, with D tentatively TRBD2 (7 bases). Germline CDR1 is SGHTA and CDR2 is FQGNSA. This CDR3 region has 15 residues. V lost 5 bases, J lost 8 bases, and 19 bases lay in between. The CDR3 protein is CASSVGGDIVHEQFF. The CDR3 DNA reads TGTGCCAGCAGCGTGGGGGGGGACATAGTTCATGAGCAGTTCTTC. The full variable domain, rest sourced from reference TRBV7-2 and TRBJ2-1, is GAGVSQSPSNKVTEKGKDVELRCDPISGHTALYWYRQSLGQGLEFLIYFQGNSAPDKSGLPSDRFSAERTGGSVSTLTIQRTQQEDSAVYLCASSVGGDIVHEQFFGPGTRLTVL.